This T cell receptor (beta chain) comes out of a study of shared T cell receptors in the human thymus. This clone was counted once. CDR1 is LNHNV and CDR2 is YYDKDF in the germline V gene (reference sequence). V shed 3 bases, J shed 6 bases, and the junction held 6 bases outside the gene matches. The CDR3 length is 16 residues. Method: immunoSEQ multiplex PCR; TCRdb's copy keeps in-frame clones and lacks some. The sample gives 500,000 to 550,000 clones, 78% of which show up once; approximately 0.013% is in the top ten. These same records also appear under a second study, on human thymus T cells. That investigation notes: Corrective cardiac surgery supplied the resected thymus tissue. Apparent bias marked the V and J gene usage of thymic and blood repertoires. A high degree of thymic repertoire overlap among unrelated individuals was reported in related research.

The TCR was taken from a boy younger than two with a congenital heart defect. The V call is TRBV15, the J call TRBJ2-3; 13 nucleotides match TRBD2. Sequenced input: thymocytes. The CDR3 bases are TGTGCCACCAGCAGCCGGACTAGCGGGAGTTCGGATACGCAGTATTTT. Its protein is CATSSRTSGSSDTQYF.